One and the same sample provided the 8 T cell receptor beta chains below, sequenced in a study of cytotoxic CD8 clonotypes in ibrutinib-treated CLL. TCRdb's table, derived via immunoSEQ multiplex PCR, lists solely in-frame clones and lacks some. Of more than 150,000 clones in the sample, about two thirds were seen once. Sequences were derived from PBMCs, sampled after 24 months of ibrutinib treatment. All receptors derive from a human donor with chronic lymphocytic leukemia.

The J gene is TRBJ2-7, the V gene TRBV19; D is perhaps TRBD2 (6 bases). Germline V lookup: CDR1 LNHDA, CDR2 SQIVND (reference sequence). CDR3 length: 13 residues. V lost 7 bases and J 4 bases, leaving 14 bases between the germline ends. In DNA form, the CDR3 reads TGTGCCAGTACTACTGTTGGGGGGTACGAGCAGTACTTC. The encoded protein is CASTTVGGYEQYF.

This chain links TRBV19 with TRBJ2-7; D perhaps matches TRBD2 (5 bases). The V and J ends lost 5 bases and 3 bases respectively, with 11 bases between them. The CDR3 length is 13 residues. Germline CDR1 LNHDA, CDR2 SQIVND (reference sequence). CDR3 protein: CASSSRGIYEQYF. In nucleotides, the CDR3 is TGTGCCAGTAGTTCCAGAGGGATCTACGAGCAGTACTTC.

CDR3 sequence reads: CASSLDDSGRFNEQFF. CDR3 nucleotides: TGCGCCAGCAGCTTGGATGATAGCGGGAGATTCAATGAGCAGTTCTTC. This chain links TRBV5-1 with TRBJ2-1; 9 bases match TRBD2. Germline assignment: CDR1 SGHRS and CDR2 YFSETQ. The trim removed 0 bases at V and 6 bases at J, leaving 7 bases unmatched. This CDR3 region has 16 residues.

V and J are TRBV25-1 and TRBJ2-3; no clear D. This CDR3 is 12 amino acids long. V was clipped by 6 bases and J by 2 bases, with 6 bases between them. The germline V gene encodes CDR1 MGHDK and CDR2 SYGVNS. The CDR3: CASRTNTDTQYF. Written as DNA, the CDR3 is TGTGCCAGCAGGACCAACACAGATACGCAGTATTTT.

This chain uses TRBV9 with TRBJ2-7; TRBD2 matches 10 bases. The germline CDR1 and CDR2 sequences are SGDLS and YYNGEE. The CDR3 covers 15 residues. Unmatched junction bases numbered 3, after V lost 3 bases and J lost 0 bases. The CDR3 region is CASSGGLAPSYEQYF. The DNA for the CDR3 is TGTGCCAGCAGCGGGGGACTAGCGCCCTCCTACGAGCAGTACTTC. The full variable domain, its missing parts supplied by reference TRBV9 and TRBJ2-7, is DSGVTQTPKHLITATGQRVTLRCSPRSGDLSVYWYQQSLDQGLQFLIQYYNGEERAKGNILERFSAQQFPDLHSELNLSSLELGDSALYFCASSGGLAPSYEQYFGPGTRLTVT.

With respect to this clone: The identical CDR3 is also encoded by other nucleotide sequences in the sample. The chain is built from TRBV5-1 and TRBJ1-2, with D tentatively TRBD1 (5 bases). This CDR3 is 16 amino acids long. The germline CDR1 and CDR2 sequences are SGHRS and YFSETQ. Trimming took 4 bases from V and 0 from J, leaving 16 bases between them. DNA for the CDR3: TGCGCCAGCAGCAAGGAACCGGGGGAAGCTAACTATGGCTACACCTTC. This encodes CASSKEPGEANYGYTF.

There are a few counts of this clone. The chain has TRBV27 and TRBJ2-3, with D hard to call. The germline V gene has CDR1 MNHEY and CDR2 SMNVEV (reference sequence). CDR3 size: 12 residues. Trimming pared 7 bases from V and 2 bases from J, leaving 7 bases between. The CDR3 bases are TGTGCCAGCACCTCATACACAGATACGCAGTATTTT. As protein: CASTSYTDTQYF.

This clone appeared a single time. The CDR3, as DNA: TGTGCCAGCAGTTGGCCTAGCGGGAGCGGGTTCTTC. It codes for CASSWPSGSGFF. This chain uses TRBV28 with TRBJ2-1; 10 bases align to TRBD2. Trimming at V came to 4 bases and at J to 15 bases, leaving 6 bases not matched to a gene. CDR1 and CDR2 from the germline V gene are MDHEN and SYDVKM. The CDR3 runs 12 residues.